This T cell receptor (beta chain) was sequenced during a study of blood T cell repertoires in COVID-19 (dated by TCRdb to about 2020). For context, the study as a whole: Samples from collaborators originated in the United States, Italy and Spain and spanned both the acute and convalescent phases of COVID-19. The dataset comprised deeply sampled blood TCRbeta repertoires from subjects exposed to, actively infected with, or recovered from COVID-19. The samples were drawn from the first 160 participants of the ongoing ImmuneRACE study and from over a thousand subjects provided by 6 global collaborators. The prospective study material was composed of cDNA or gDNA derived from T cells, B-cell-depleted T cells, or PBMCs. HLA class I and class II types, where available, came from metadata supplied by the sample provider rather than from assay-based typing. The repertoires were made available in a free public database intended to serve as a resource for research on the immune response to SARS-CoV-2. A de-identified subject ID, COVID-19 status, age in years and sex were almost always included in the sample metadata.

The V and J ends are trimmed by 4 bases and 4 bases, leaving 3 bases between them. The CDR1 and CDR2 encoded by the germline V gene are MGHDK and SYGVNS. Spanning cysteine to phenylalanine, the CDR3 consists of 11 amino acids. The read is trimmed to its CDR3 DNA, 33 bases read in frame from base 1. Broad study findings and their caveats: The amount of clinical and demographic metadata varied by source and participant and was provided uncurated.

Whole blood was collected in K2EDTA tubes by collaborating institutions according to the institutions' own protocols. For TCRbeta analysis, collaborators shipped samples in one of three forms: frozen whole blood, isolated PBMCs, or DNA extracted from either of those sample types. This clone was recorded only once. Its antigen is not yet known. Per-base quality was not reported, and no clone a single base away is much larger than it. TCRbeta CDR3 regions were amplified from genomic DNA using the immunoSEQ Assay, a bias-controlled multiplex PCR. As for the original processing: Nucleated cell counts per sample were estimated from amplification of reference gene primers within the assay. To quantify the absolute abundance of each unique TCRbeta CDR3 rearrangement, sequence reads were collapsed and filtered. For each sample, productive Simpson clonality was calculated as the square root of Simpson's diversity index over productive rearrangements. TCRdb mirrors the immuneACCESS table, restricted to in-frame sequences. Some clones are absent from its copies; in checked studies, under half trace to an unresolved V gene, and the reason for the others is unknown. For V, J and clone size, that table is used; D and trimming come from the DNA. The sample table shows roughly 220,000 clones, and around 84% are seen once. Less than 20% of the sample is in the top ten clones.

The origin of this receptor is a young man with active or convalescent COVID-19. The sample taken for sequencing was peripheral blood. The rearrangement combines TRBV25-1 with TRBJ2-3, with no D gene named confidently. The sequence in DNA is TGTGCCAGCAGTGCTTCAGATACGCAGTATTTT. Translated, this is CASSASDTQYF.